What follows are 10 T cell receptor beta chains derived from one specimen sequenced in a study of response to subunit inactivated influenza vaccine. In TCRdb, the RT-PCR reads were re-called with MiXCR into one record per CDR3 protein. The table lists around 580,000 distinct CDR3 sequences, roughly 12% of them singletons. Sequences were derived from PBMCs from blood, sampled on the day of vaccination. The receptor set was obtained from a middle-aged man who received an inactivated influenza vaccine.

V and J are TRBV11-2 and TRBJ1-2, with 10 positions matching TRBD1. CDR1 SGHAT and CDR2 FQNNGV come from the germline V gene. V gave up 5 bases and J gave up 4 bases; unmatched junction bases: 7. This CDR3 spans 15 amino acids. CDR3 bases: TGTGCCAGCAGCGCAGGGACAGGGGCGGGCTATGGCTACACCTTC. It codes for CASSAGTGAGYGYTF.

The chain has TRBV7-9 and TRBJ2-7; D is uncertain. This CDR3 comprises 12 residues. The germline V and J ends were trimmed by 5 bases and 9 bases, with 14 bases remaining between them. Germline CDR1 and CDR2: SEHNR and FQNEAQ (reference sequence). CDR3 protein: CASSLSSPGQYF. The CDR3 DNA reads as TGTGCCAGCAGCCTTTCTTCCCCCGGGCAGTACTTC.

This clonotype was detected a few times. CDR3 nucleotide sequence: TGTGCCACCAGCAGAGGCCTTTGGCGGGGGTCCTCCTACGAGCAGTACTTC. Protein product: CATSRGLWRGSSYEQYF. The gene calls are TRBV15 and TRBJ2-7; 7 positions agree with TRBD2. This CDR3 contains 17 residues. The germline gives CDR1 LNHNV, CDR2 YYDKDF (reference sequence). Trimming cost V 1 base and J 0 bases; bases outside gene matches: 9.

The chain recombines TRBV27 with TRBJ2-5; TRBD2 matches at 7 bases. CDR3 length: 14 amino acids. The trim removed 5 bases at V and 5 bases at J, leaving 8 bases unmatched. The germline V gene encodes CDR1 MNHEY and CDR2 SMNVEV (reference sequence). CDR3 in amino acids: CASSKAGVLETQYF. The CDR3 DNA reads TGTGCCAGCAGTAAGGCGGGAGTCTTGGAGACCCAGTACTTC.

This clonotype showed up just a few times. The chain recombines TRBV7-7 with TRBJ2-1; D is unresolved. The ends were cut back, 5 bases at V and 5 bases at J, with 22 bases in the middle. The CDR3 runs to 17 residues. Germline V gene lookup returns CDR1 SSHAT and CDR2 FNYEAQ (reference sequence). The CDR3 here is CASSAVVAWDGDNEQFF. In DNA, the CDR3 is TGTGCCAGCAGCGCTGTAGTTGCTTGGGATGGTGACAATGAGCAGTTCTTC. The full variable domain, in which reference TRBV7-7 and TRBJ2-1 provide the parts outside the CDR3, is GAGVSQSPRYKVTKRGQDVTLRCDPISSHATLYWYQQALGQGPEFLTYFNYEAQPDKSGLPSDRFSAERPEGSISTLTIQRTEQRDSAMYRCASSAVVAWDGDNEQFFGPGTRLTVL.

This clonotype has ten or more counts. The CDR3 region is CASSLGLAGDHEQYF. The CDR3 nucleotides read TGTGCCAGCAGCCTGGGACTAGCGGGGGACCACGAGCAGTACTTC. This chain connects TRBV7-2 to TRBJ2-7, with 14 bases fitting TRBD2. Looked up from germline, CDR1 is SGHTA and CDR2 is FQGNSA. J was trimmed by 5 bases and V by 5 bases; bases with no gene match: 5. The CDR3 loop spans 15 amino acids.

There are many counts of this clonotype. This rearrangement joins TRBV7-9 to TRBJ1-2; TRBD1 matches at 10 bases. Germline trimming cut 8 bases from V and 8 bases from J; bases unmatched to any gene: 14. In germline, CDR1 is SEHNR, CDR2 FQNEAQ (reference sequence). CDR3 length equals 15 residues. The CDR3 loop reads CASGGLGTGVYGYTF. The CDR3 DNA follows: TGTGCCAGCGGAGGCCTCGGGACAGGGGTTTACGGCTACACCTTC.

This clonotype was seen more than once but under ten times. This rearrangement joins TRBV7-8 to TRBJ1-5; TRBD1 agrees at 7 bases. CDR1 SGHVS and CDR2 FQNEAQ come from the germline V gene. J gave up 5 bases and V 5 bases, and 12 bases lay outside the gene matches. The CDR3 has 16 amino acids. DNA of the CDR3: TGTGCCAGCAGCGTTGACAGGGTTGGTAGTTATCAGCCCCAGCATTTT. The encoded protein is CASSVDRVGSYQPQHF.

This clonotype came up a few times. The V call is TRBV29-1, the J call TRBJ2-5; D is uncertain. Trimming shortened V by 2 bases and J by 6 bases, and 7 bases separated the two germline ends. Germline V gene sequence: CDR1 SQVTM, CDR2 ANQGSEA. The length of the CDR3 is 11 residues. CDR3 DNA sequence: TGCAGCGTTGAATTAGGCAAGACCCAGTACTTC. Protein: CSVELGKTQYF.

The rearrangement uses TRBV4-2 and TRBJ2-3; 7 bases line up with TRBD2. The germline CDR1 and CDR2 sequences are LGHNA and YNFKEQ. The CDR3 sequence is 13 residues long. V was clipped by 6 bases and J by 6 bases; unmatched bases: 6. The CDR3 bases are TGTGCCAGCAGGCATGGGGGGGGGGATACGCAGTATTTT. Its protein product is CASRHGGGDTQYF.